This T cell receptor (beta chain) appears in the sequencing data of a study of cytotoxic CD8 clonotypes in ibrutinib-treated CLL. Turning to the study itself: The group held more than 10 relapsed/refractory and approximately 15 treatment-naive patients, with under 18 IGHV unmutated.

On this clone: What it binds is not known.

Study-wide points: Baseline clonality was higher than in age-matched healthy donors and moved in step with circulating CD8+ T-cell counts. Clonality rose at ibrutinib response and fell back toward baseline at progression.

Target depth was 1 in 200,000 to 1 in 1 million T cells, about 10x per clonotype. The method was immunoSEQ multiplex PCR; TCRdb's version includes in-frame clones alone and lacks a portion of them. Of about 57,000 clones in the sample, 56% were seen once. The CDR3 runs to 15 residues. In germline, CDR1 is SGHRS, CDR2 YFSETQ. V was cut by 7 bases and J by 6 bases, with 19 bases left in between. This receptor was obtained from a human donor with chronic lymphocytic leukemia. This rearrangement joins TRBV5-1 to TRBJ2-2; no reliable D call. Sample: PBMCs, taken after 24 months of ibrutinib treatment. CDR3 amino acids: CASSYGSMQSGELFF. CDR3 nucleotides: TGCGCCAGCTCATACGGCAGCATGCAATCCGGGGAGCTGTTTTTT.